This TCR beta chain was documented in a study of T cell repertoires in aging, cancer and after chemotherapy. Across the whole study: Donor ages fell into six groups from 30 or younger up to 70 or older. Pre- and post-chemotherapy samples were paired from chronic lymphocytic leukemia patients treated with fludarabine- or bendamustine-based regimens. Study-wide findings and caveats: Lymphoid organ infiltration in hematological cancer patients may impair thymic emigration or peripheral T cell expansion.

Multiplex touch-down PCR with TRB-A/B primers amplified rearranged V-D-J TRB sequences. TCRdb passed the multiplex PCR reads through MiXCR, listing each CDR3 protein once. This sample carries 3,000 to 3,500 distinct CDR3 sequences, around 50% of them seen once, and the ten largest clones take about 35%. Amplification of TCR beta used genomic DNA extracted from peripheral blood. CDR3 length equals 14 residues. V gave up 3 bases and J gave up 2 bases, with 11 bases separating them. CDR1 and CDR2 (germline): MNHEY, SVGAGI. This clonotype was seen once. Its antigen is undetermined. The receptor's source is a human donor with a blood cancer. The chain is built from TRBV6-5 and TRBJ2-7; D not resolved. Sample: blood. The CDR3 DNA reads as TGTGCCAGCAGTTATGAACTGGCCCCCTACGAGCAGTACTTC. Protein product: CASSYELAPYEQYF.